This T cell receptor beta chain was sequenced in a study of blood T cell repertoires in COVID-19. Across the whole study: Samples came from the United States, Italy and Spain, spanning acute and convalescent COVID-19. Sources were T cells, B-cell-depleted T cells, or PBMCs; the material itself was cDNA or gDNA.

Methods used by the authors: Amplifying reference gene primers gave estimates of nucleated cell counts. Using immunoSEQ multiplex PCR, the repertoire was profiled, and TCRdb retains in-frame clones only, with some absent. For V, J and clone size, that table is used; D and trimming come from the DNA. The repertoire holds about 220,000 clones, about 80% seen once, with 2% to 2.5% in the top ten. The sample comprised peripheral blood. This TCR came from a woman aged 55-69 years with acute or convalescent COVID-19.

In DNA, the CDR3 is TGTGCCTGGATGGCGCGGGGGGGCCGGTGGTCCTACAATGAGCAGTTCTTC. This translates into CAWMARGGRWSYNEQFF. The chain employs TRBV30 and TRBJ2-1; 9 bases map to TRBD2. Unmatched junction bases numbered 11, after V lost 4 bases and J lost 1 base. The CDR3 consists of 17 residues. Germline V lookup: CDR1 GTSNPN, CDR2 SVGIG (reference sequence).